The 21 T cell receptor beta chains below were found in one sample sequenced in a study of T cells after yellow fever vaccination. From the 5' RACE reads, TCRdb called clonotypes with MiXCR, one entry per CDR3 protein. In the table there are around 590,000 distinct CDR3 sequences, around 12% of which are singletons. The sample was PBMCs, taken on the day of the yellow fever booster vaccination. The receptors originated from a man aged 25 to 40 who received the YFV17D yellow fever vaccine.

The chain uses TRBV5-1 and TRBJ2-5; D unclear. Germline V gives CDR1 SGHRS, CDR2 YFSETQ. There are 14 residues in the CDR3. Trimming took 2 bases from V and 4 from J, leaving 12 bases between them. The CDR3: CASSLLGLTETQYF. The CDR3 DNA sequence: TGCGCCAGCAGCTTACTTGGGTTGACAGAGACCCAGTACTTC.

The rearrangement links TRBV27 to TRBJ2-1; tentatively, D is TRBD2 (6 bases). CDR3 length equals 13 residues. Germline lookup yields CDR1 MNHEY and CDR2 SMNVEV (reference sequence). V was trimmed by 9 bases and J by 5 bases, leaving 14 bases between them. As DNA, the CDR3 is TGTGCCAGTGGGACTTTACCCGACAATGAGCAGTTCTTC. Translation gives CASGTLPDNEQFF.

There are a few counts of this clonotype. The chain links TRBV28 to TRBJ2-1; no clear D gene. Germline CDR1 and CDR2: MDHEN and SYDVKM. The CDR3 sequence is 14 residues long. V lost 8 bases and J 0 bases, leaving 11 bases between the germline ends. As DNA, the CDR3 is TGTGCCAGCTCAGAATTGAGCTCCTACAATGAGCAGTTCTTC. It encodes CASSELSSYNEQFF.

Comment on this clonotype: Given a much more abundant clone one base away, this may be a read error. The chain carries TRBV6-1 and TRBJ2-7; D may be TRBD1 (6 bases). The CDR3 extends over 14 amino acids. CDR1 and CDR2 (germline): MNHNS, SASEGT. CDR3 residues: CPSSEIQGAYEQYF. CDR3 coding DNA: TGTCCCAGCAGTGAAATACAGGGCGCCTACGAGCAGTACTTC.

This clonotype was recorded once. This chain connects TRBV7-2 to TRBJ2-7; D is perhaps TRBD1 or TRBD2 (5 bases each). From germline, CDR1 is SGHTA and CDR2 FQGNSA. V was shortened by 5 bases and J by 0 bases, with 14 bases between the two germline ends. This CDR3 has 15 amino acids. CDR3 DNA sequence: TGTGCCAGCAGCCAGGGACGGCTAGGCTCCTACGAGCAGTACTTC. Its translation: CASSQGRLGSYEQYF.

This clonotype was found a few times. Sequence at one end of the junction differs from germline and may be a read error. The V and J genes are TRBV5-1 and TRBJ2-2; 11 bases agree with TRBD1. The CDR3 length is 17 residues. CDR1 and CDR2 (germline): SGHRS, YFSETQ. The CDR3 here is CASILAGTGGITGELFF. In DNA form, the CDR3 reads TGCGCCAGCATCTTGGCAGGGACAGGGGGGATCACCGGGGAGCTGTTTTTT.

This clonotype was observed many times. This chain uses TRBV4-3 with TRBJ1-1, with no clear D. Between the trimmed V and J ends, which lost 4 bases and 5 bases, there was a span of 14 bases. Germline loops: CDR1 LGHNA, CDR2 YSLEER. The length of the CDR3 is 14 residues. CDR3 bases: TGCGCCAGCAGCCGATTATCGGGTGGGACTGAAGCTTTCTTT. Translated: CASSRLSGGTEAFF.

This clonotype turned up a few times. The chain couples TRBV23-1 to TRBJ1-5, with TRBD1 matching 7 bases. TRBV23-1 is noted as an ORF with a role that remains uncertain. The CDR3 runs 17 residues. Losses at the gene ends were 5 bases for V and 4 bases for J; bases not matched to a gene: 14. The CDR3 sequence is CASSMWDSRCRNQPQHF. CDR3 coding DNA: TGCGCCAGCAGTATGTGGGACAGTAGGTGCAGGAATCAGCCCCAGCATTTT.

There are a few counts of this clonotype. The rearrangement uses TRBV10-3 and TRBJ1-5, with 8 bases aligning to TRBD1. Germline trimming cut 11 bases from V and 7 bases from J; bases unmatched to any gene: 10. CDR1 ENHRY and CDR2 SYGVKD come from the germline V gene. The CDR3 contains 13 residues. CDR3 protein: CAAGQGAGQPQHF. The CDR3 DNA reads as TGTGCCGCAGGCCAGGGGGCTGGGCAGCCCCAGCATTTT.

CDR3 nucleotides: TGTGCCATCAGAGGACAGGCGAGCTCTGGAAACACCATATATTTT. Encoded protein: CAIRGQASSGNTIYF. The chain uses TRBV10-3 and TRBJ1-3, with TRBD1 matching 7 bases. The CDR3 has 15 residues. V was pared by 6 bases and J by 0 bases, with 5 bases of the junction left unmatched. Germline assignment: CDR1 ENHRY and CDR2 SYGVKD.

This CDR3 reads CSVGRLGLNEQFF. The DNA of the CDR3 is TGCAGCGTCGGAAGACTAGGACTCAATGAGCAGTTCTTC. This chain uses TRBV29-1 with TRBJ2-1; TRBD2 might be the D (6 bases). Trimming left V 6 bases short and J 6 bases short, with 15 bases between. The V gene's germline CDR1 is SQVTM and CDR2 ANQGSEA. The CDR3 extends over 13 amino acids.

This clonotype was picked up a small number of times. The chain uses TRBV4-1 and TRBJ1-1, with 7 bases matching TRBD1. Germline-derived CDR1 and CDR2 are MGHRA and YSYEKL. V was pared by 0 bases and J by 6 bases, with 4 bases of the junction left unmatched. The CDR3 runs to 14 residues. The CDR3 DNA reads TGCGCCAGCAGCCAAGATGAAGGGGGCCCTGAAGCTTTCTTT. This sequence encodes CASSQDEGGPEAFF.

The chain uses TRBV20-1 and TRBJ2-7; D may correspond to TRBD1 or TRBD2 (5 bases each). Germline V CDR1 and CDR2: DFQATT, SNEGSKA (reference sequence). The CDR3 consists of 13 residues. V was trimmed by 6 bases and J by 3 bases, leaving 15 bases between them. The CDR3 is CSASNRDRYEQYF. The CDR3, as DNA: TGCAGTGCGTCGAACCGGGACCGCTACGAGCAGTACTTC.

This clonotype appeared many times. The chain employs TRBV6-1 and TRBJ2-4; possible D gene TRBD1, 6 bases. The germline CDR1 and CDR2 sequences are MNHNS and SASEGT. V lost 6 bases to trimming and J lost 6 bases, with 12 bases between them. The CDR3 is 13 amino acids. The CDR3 spells CASRRGTLNIQYF. The CDR3 DNA sequence: TGTGCCAGCAGGAGAGGGACACTAAACATTCAGTACTTC.

The table lists this clonotype with a few counts. The chain joins TRBV27 to TRBJ2-1, with TRBD2 matching over 10 bases. Germline CDR1 MNHEY, CDR2 SMNVEV (reference sequence). The CDR3 is 15 residues long. V lost 5 bases to trimming and J lost 10 bases; unmatched junction nucleotides: 11. DNA of the CDR3: TGTGCCAGCAGTCTCTGGCTAGCGGGAGAAAACGAGCAGTTCTTC. It encodes CASSLWLAGENEQFF.

A few counts support this clonotype. CDR3: CSADKREQYF. CDR3 in DNA: TGCAGTGCTGACAAACGCGAGCAGTACTTC. The chain combines TRBV20-1 with TRBJ2-7; D gene uncertain. V was trimmed by 5 bases and J by 6 bases, leaving 8 bases between them. CDR1 and CDR2 from the germline V gene are DFQATT and SNEGSKA (reference sequence). The CDR3 loop spans 10 amino acids.

V gene TRBV6-5 combines with J gene TRBJ2-7; perhaps TRBD1 as D (8 bases). CDR1 is MNHEY, CDR2 SVGAGI, per germline. The CDR3 loop spans 15 amino acids. Trimming removed 4 bases from V and 2 bases from J, with 15 bases in between. This chain's CDR3 is CASSSRQGRAYEQYF. The CDR3 coding sequence is TGTGCCAGCAGTTCAAGACAGGGGAGGGCCTACGAGCAGTACTTC.

The genes are TRBV6-2 or TRBV6-3 and TRBJ1-1; D gene unclear. CDR1 MNHEY and CDR2 SVGEGT come from the germline V gene. The CDR3 sequence is 12 residues long. Trimming pared 10 bases from V and 3 bases from J, leaving 12 bases between. In DNA form, the CDR3 reads TGTGCCACCAAGGTGGGTTACACTGAAGCTTTCTTT. It specifies CATKVGYTEAFF.

The rearrangement joins TRBV4-3 to TRBJ2-1, with 7 bases aligning to TRBD2. The CDR3 consists of 16 residues. V lost 0 bases and J lost 6; bases outside the gene matches: 8. Germline V lookup: CDR1 LGHNA, CDR2 YSLEER. CDR3 amino acids: CASSQDRWEGFNEQFF. In nucleotides, the CDR3 is TGCGCCAGCAGCCAAGATAGGTGGGAGGGCTTCAATGAGCAGTTCTTC.

This clonotype was counted ten times or more. The chain uses TRBV6-5 and TRBJ2-1; TRBD2 might be the D (6 bases). Per the germline V gene, CDR1 is MNHEY and CDR2 is SVGAGI. The ends were cut back, 0 bases at V and 5 bases at J, with 14 bases in the middle. The CDR3 covers 16 residues. The CDR3 spells CASSYSRSIADNEQFF. DNA of the CDR3: TGTGCCAGCAGTTACTCGCGGTCGATAGCGGACAATGAGCAGTTCTTC.

This clonotype turned up a few times. The rearrangement joins TRBV9 to TRBJ2-1; 10 bases match TRBD2. Germline V lookup: CDR1 SGDLS, CDR2 YYNGEE. V gave up 0 bases and J gave up 6 bases; unmatched junction bases: 6. The length of the CDR3 is 16 residues. The DNA of the CDR3 is TGTGCCAGCAGCGTAGAGGTAGCGGGAGGATCCAATGAGCAGTTCTTC. Translated, it gives CASSVEVAGGSNEQFF.